These T cell receptor beta chains were read from a single sample in a study of CD8 T cells in Susac syndrome. TCRdb reprocessed the immunoSEQ multiplex PCR reads via MiXCR and lists one record per CDR3 protein. The sample lists 150,000 to 200,000 distinct CDR3 sequences, approximately 94% seen once, with about 0.086% in the top ten. The sample comprised CD4+ T cells from PBMCs. Receptors originate from a human donor with multiple sclerosis. Both conserved end residues are part of each CDR3. The D gene is left open where the match is weak. Size is stated for part of the rows, as once, few or many counts, or as a class when the clone is expanded.

j_call clone_size d_call v_call cdr3_nt cdr3_aa
TRBJ2-7 - TRBD2 TRBV6-2/TRBV6-3 TGTGCCAGCAGTTACTCTCCTAGCGGGCTCTACGAGCAGTACTTC CASSYSPSGLYEQYF
TRBJ2-1 - TRBD2 TRBV29-1 TGCAGCGTTGAAGTACCTAGCGGGAGGACGGGCAATGAGCAGTTCTTC CSVEVPSGRTGNEQFF
TRBJ2-3 - TRBD2 TRBV7-9 TGTGCCAGCAGCGCCGGGACTAGCAGAAGAACAGATACGCAGTATTTT CASSAGTSRRTDTQYF
TRBJ2-2 - - TRBV15 TGTGCCACCAGCTCTAGACCACGGGCCGGGGAGCTGTTTTTT CATSSRPRAGELFF
TRBJ1-2 - - TRBV4-1 TGCGCCAGCAGCCAAGATTCGGGGGCTCTCCACTATGGCTACACCTTC CASSQDSGALHYGYTF
TRBJ2-4 - - TRBV6-5 TGTGCCAGCAGTTATGGACCCATGGGCGGGACGGAAAACATTCAGTACTTC CASSYGPMGGTENIQYF
TRBJ2-7 - - TRBV30 TGTGCCTGGAGAAAAGGAACAGGACTTTCCTACGAGCAGTACTTC CAWRKGTGLSYEQYF
TRBJ2-2 - TRBD1 TRBV7-9 TGTGCCAGCAGCCAACCGGGACAGGGGGACACCGGGGAGCTGTTTTTT CASSQPGQGDTGELFF
TRBJ1-1 few - TRBV5-4 TGTGCCAGCAGCTTGCAGGGAGTGAACACTGAAGCTTTCTTT CASSLQGVNTEAFF
TRBJ2-5 - - TRBV6-2/TRBV6-3 TGTGCCAGCAGTTACCCGGCGGACCTTGGGGAGACCCAGTACTTC CASSYPADLGETQYF
TRBJ1-1 - TRBD1 TRBV29-1 TGCAGCGAACGGACAGGGGAGGACACTGAAGCTTTCTTT CSERTGEDTEAFF
TRBJ2-1 once - TRBV4-3 TGCGCCAGCAGCCTGCAACTAGCCGGACTATACAATGAGCAGTTCTTC CASSLQLAGLYNEQFF
TRBJ2-1 - - TRBV24-1 TGTGCCACCACGGGGGACACGGGTGAGCAGTTCTTC CATTGDTGEQFF
TRBJ2-7 - TRBD1 TRBV12-3/TRBV12-4 TGTGCCAGCAGTCGCGGACAGGGCTTATCCTACGAGCAGTACTTC CASSRGQGLSYEQYF
TRBJ1-2 - - TRBV20-1 TGCAGTGCTCTAGACACCGAATCCTGGGGGAAGAACTATGGCTACACCTTC CSALDTESWGKNYGYTF
TRBJ1-2 few - TRBV6-1 TGTGCCAGCAGACGCGACACAGAGAATGGCTACACCTTC CASRRDTENGYTF
TRBJ2-1 - - TRBV10-3 TGTGCCATCAGACGCCTGGGGCAGGGGCAGGGGAGGAACAATGAGCAGTTCTTC CAIRRLGQGQGRNNEQFF
TRBJ1-4 - - TRBV6-5 TGTGCCAGCAGGAAATTGGGGGGTATAGAAAAACTGTTTTTT CASRKLGGIEKLFF
TRBJ2-3 - - TRBV12-3/TRBV12-4 TGTGCCAGCAGTCCGACACTTTACACAGATACGCAGTATTTT CASSPTLYTDTQYF
TRBJ2-6 - - TRBV3-1 TGTGCCTCGTACAGCTCTGGGGCCAACGTCCTGACTTTC CASYSSGANVLTF
TRBJ2-1 - TRBD2 TRBV20-1 TGCAGTGCCTGGGCTAGCGGGAGGGGTGAGCAGTTCTTC CSAWASGRGEQFF
TRBJ2-2 - TRBD1 TRBV29-1 TGCAGCGTACACAGGGGCACCGGGGAGCTGTTTTTT CSVHRGTGELFF
TRBJ2-3 - TRBD1 TRBV15 TGTGCCACCAGCAGAGATGGAACAGGGGGTAAAGATACGCAGTATTTT CATSRDGTGGKDTQYF
TRBJ2-2 - - TRBV4-3 TGCGCCAGCAGCCAAGTCGGCGCGGGTCGGACCGGGGAGCTGTTTTTT CASSQVGAGRTGELFF
TRBJ2-5 - - TRBV7-9 TGTGCCAGCAGCTGGGTGGCTCGGGGATTGGAGACCCAGTACTTC CASSWVARGLETQYF
TRBJ1-2 - - TRBV20-1 TGCAGTGCGGACGGACAGTCTAACTATGGCTACACCTTC CSADGQSNYGYTF
TRBJ2-5 - TRBD2 TRBV19 TGTGCCAGTAGGGATAGCGGGAGATTGGAGACCCAGTACTTC CASRDSGRLETQYF
TRBJ1-2 - - TRBV2 TGTGCCACCTCTCGGGACTACAACTATGGCTACACCTTC CATSRDYNYGYTF
TRBJ2-7 - TRBD2 TRBV7-2 TGTGCCAGCAGCCAGAGCGGGGCGACCTACGAGCAGTACTTC CASSQSGATYEQYF
TRBJ2-6 - - TRBV19 TGTGCCAGTAGGCGTCGAATATCTGGGGCCAACGTCCTGACTTTC CASRRRISGANVLTF
TRBJ2-7 few TRBD2 TRBV6-1 TGTGCCAGCAGTGGTACTAGCGTGTCCTACGAGCAGTACTTC CASSGTSVSYEQYF
TRBJ2-1 - - TRBV25-1 TGTGCCAGCAGTCAACGGATTCTTCAGTTCTTC CASSQRILQFF
TRBJ2-5 once - TRBV25-1 TGTGCCAGCAGCCGGCTAGGCTTGGAGACCCAGTACTTC CASSRLGLETQYF
TRBJ1-5 - - TRBV6-1 TGTGCCAGCAGTGAAGATCAGCCCCAGCATTTT CASSEDQPQHF
TRBJ1-1 once TRBD1 TRBV18 TGTGCCAGCTTACCGGGACAGGGGGTAAACACTGAAGCTTTCTTT CASLPGQGVNTEAFF
TRBJ2-5 once TRBD1 TRBV28 TGTGCCAGCAGTTCCAGGACAGGGGGCTCGGAGACCCAGTACTTC CASSSRTGGSETQYF
TRBJ1-5 - - TRBV29-1 TGCAGCGTTGTAGAGGAAAGGGGCAATCAGCCCCAGCATTTT CSVVEERGNQPQHF
TRBJ2-1 - - TRBV6-5 TGTGCCAGCAGTTCCCAAGGGGGAGGCGCGTACAATGAGCAGTTCTTC CASSSQGGGAYNEQFF
TRBJ2-6 - - TRBV30 TGTGCCTGGAGCGCCGGAGGGGCTGGGGCCAACGTCCTGACTTTC CAWSAGGAGANVLTF
TRBJ2-4 - - TRBV9 TGTGCCAGCAGCCCTGGGCTAGCCAAAAACATTCAGTACTTC CASSPGLAKNIQYF
TRBJ2-7 few - TRBV29-1 TGCAGCGTCTCAGGGAGCACCTACGAGCAGTACTTC CSVSGSTYEQYF
TRBJ2-1 - - TRBV12-3/TRBV12-4 TGTGCCAGCAGTCGCGGAGGGGGCCCAGGGCAGTTCTTC CASSRGGGPGQFF
TRBJ2-7 - - TRBV5-6 TGTGCCAGCAGCTTTGTGGTCCAGTACTTC CASSFVVQYF
TRBJ1-1 once - TRBV28 TGTGCCAGCCTTTCAAACCAAGCTTTCTTT CASLSNQAFF
TRBJ2-1 - - TRBV5-1 TGCGCCAGCAGCTTGACGGACCCCATCAATGAGCAGTTCTTC CASSLTDPINEQFF
TRBJ2-7 - - TRBV7-2 TGTGCCAGCAGCTTCGCCCGACAGGCTACGAGCTCCTACGAGCAGTACTTC CASSFARQATSSYEQYF